This passage covers 2 T cell receptor beta chains from one sample sequenced in a study of tissue T cells after allogeneic stem cell transplantation. The time point is: mouse harvest day 14 after allogeneic transplant. Tail vein injection delivered 10^7 T-cell-depleted bone marrow cells and 10^6 splenic CD5+ T cells. Method: immunoSEQ multiplex PCR; TCRdb's copy keeps in-frame clones and lacks some. This table has 1,500 to 2,000 clones, about 48% appearing once. The sequenced material came from spleen. The receptors come from a female BALB/c mouse given C57BL/6 T cells with graft-versus-host disease after an allogeneic hematopoietic cell transplant.

Concerning this clone: Mouse names are used for the genes. The sequenced fragment ends 1 residue before the CDR3 boundary, so the rest is inferred from the germline J gene. The V and J genes are TRBV3 and TRBJ2-1; tentatively, D is TRBD1 (6 bases). The CDR3 spans 14 residues. Germline V gives CDR1 SNHLY, CDR2 FYNGKV (reference sequence). Trimming stripped 2 bases from V and 4 bases from J, with 9 bases between. CDR3 bases read: TGTGCCAGCAGCTTACAGGGGCCTTATGCTGAGCAGTTC. Its protein product is CASSLQGPYAEQF. The complete CDR3 protein is CASSLQGPYAEQFF.

Concerning this clone itself: Mouse names are used for the genes. The CDR3 is cut off 1 residue early in the read; its end comes from the germline J gene. The chain recombines TRBV16 with TRBJ1-1; 8 nucleotides align to TRBD1. Trimming removed 4 bases from V and 4 bases from J; junction bases left unmatched: 2. The CDR3 runs 13 residues. Germline assignment: CDR1 SGHSA and CDR2 FRNQAP. CDR3 amino acids: CASSSQGGTEVFF. The CDR3 DNA, read in part, is TGTGCAAGCAGCTCACAGGGGGGCACAGAAGTCTTC.